The 25 T cell receptor beta chains below come from one sample, sequenced in a study of cytomegalovirus exposure and HLA in healthy donors. The PCR used 60 Vbeta and 13 Jbeta primers. Some clones are missing from TCRdb's copy, which holds only in-frame ones; the method was immunoSEQ multiplex PCR. The sample shows about 190,000 clones, about 84% of them seen only once. The sequenced sample was PBMCs. These receptors came from a woman aged 25 to 39 in good health and CMV-seropositive.

The chain joins TRBV6-1 to TRBJ1-1, with 10 bases aligning to TRBD1. CDR1 is MNHNS, CDR2 SASEGT, per germline. The CDR3 extends over 15 amino acids. V lost 6 bases, J lost 4 bases, and 8 bases stayed unmatched. The CDR3 reads CASSRQGAQGTEAFF. The CDR3 coding sequence is TGTGCCAGCAGCCGACAGGGGGCTCAGGGCACTGAAGCTTTCTTT.

This clone was found once. DNA of the CDR3: TGTGCCAGCTTCGGCCGGAGTGGTTCACCCCTCCACTTT. Translating it yields CASFGRSGSPLHF. The chain is built from TRBV7-8 and TRBJ1-6; unclear D gene. Trimming cost V 8 bases and J 9 bases, with 14 bases left between them. CDR3 size: 13 residues. Germline V gives CDR1 SGHVS, CDR2 FQNEAQ.

This chain connects TRBV5-1 to TRBJ1-2; 9 bases align to TRBD1. CDR3 length: 13 amino acids. Germline V gives CDR1 SGHRS, CDR2 YFSETQ. Trimming at V came to 4 bases and at J to 7 bases, leaving 5 bases not matched to a gene. The CDR3 coding sequence is TGCGCCAGCAGCCTGACAGGGGGAAGTGGCTACACCTTC. The encoded protein is CASSLTGGSGYTF.

V is TRBV7-9 and J is TRBJ2-7, with D perhaps matching TRBD1 (5 bases). Per germline, CDR1 SEHNR and CDR2 FQNEAQ (reference sequence). The CDR3 runs 14 residues. The V gene lost 3 bases and the J gene lost 4 bases, with 13 bases spanning the gap. In DNA form, the CDR3 reads TGTGCCAGCAGCTTTGGCAGGGCCCAGTACGAGCAGTACTTC. It encodes CASSFGRAQYEQYF.

This chain links TRBV5-5 with TRBJ2-1, with 11 bases identical to TRBD2. This CDR3 is 19 amino acids long. V was clipped by 0 bases and J by 5 bases; unmatched bases: 13. Germline V gives CDR1 SGHKS, CDR2 YYEKEE (reference sequence). In nucleotides, the CDR3 is TGTGCCAGCAGCTTGGGCCTAGCGGGGGGAATAGATATAAACAATGAGCAGTTCTTC. It is translated as CASSLGLAGGIDINNEQFF.

The J gene is TRBJ2-7, the V gene TRBV11-1; 9 bases are a match to TRBD1. J gave up 6 bases and V 5 bases, and 11 bases lay outside the gene matches. The CDR3 sequence is 15 residues long. CDR1 is SGHAT and CDR2 is FQDESV in the germline V gene (reference sequence). The CDR3 is CASSVPGQGSLEQYF. As DNA, the CDR3 is TGTGCCAGCAGCGTCCCGGGACAGGGAAGTCTCGAGCAGTACTTC. The variable domain in full, completed from reference TRBV11-1 and TRBJ2-7, reads EAEVAQSPRYKITEKSQAVAFWCDPISGHATLYWYRQILGQGPELLVQFQDESVVDDSQLPKDRFSAERLKGVDSTLKIQPAELGDSAMYLCASSVPGQGSLEQYFGPGTRLTVT.

The J gene is TRBJ2-1, the V gene TRBV6-1, with 12 nucleotides matching TRBD2. The junction had 4 bases not matched to a gene; V was cut back by 4 bases and J by 6 bases. Germline V gene lookup returns CDR1 MNHNS and CDR2 SASEGT. This CDR3 has 15 residues. CDR3 residues: CASSGLAGGPNEQFF. Here the CDR3 DNA reads TGTGCCAGCAGTGGGCTAGCGGGAGGGCCCAATGAGCAGTTCTTC.

This chain connects TRBV5-6 to TRBJ2-7; a weak D match, TRBD1 (5 bases). The CDR3 contains 13 residues. The germline V gene has CDR1 SGHDT and CDR2 YYEEEE. V was shortened by 1 base and J by 3 bases, with 8 bases between the two germline ends. DNA for the CDR3: TGTGCCAGCAGCTTGAAGGGGAACTACGAGCAGTACTTC. Its protein is CASSLKGNYEQYF.

Details on this clone: Distinct nucleotide sequences in the sample also encode this CDR3. The gene calls are TRBV6-1 and TRBJ1-2; D is possibly TRBD1 (6 bases). Per the germline V gene, CDR1 is MNHNS and CDR2 is SASEGT. This CDR3 contains 14 residues. Trimming removed 3 bases at V and 3 bases at J, with 11 bases between. The DNA of the CDR3 is TGTGCCAGCAGTGAGCAGGGGTCCTACTATGGCTACACCTTC. Translation: CASSEQGSYYGYTF.

The rearrangement uses TRBV5-6 and TRBJ1-2, with TRBD1 matching 8 bases. Germline V lookup: CDR1 SGHDT, CDR2 YYEEEE. The CDR3 length is 15 residues. Trimming took 3 bases from V and 5 from J; bases not matched to a gene: 9. The CDR3 loop reads CASSSFHRGGYGYTF. The CDR3 DNA reads TGTGCCAGCAGCTCTTTTCACAGGGGGGGATATGGCTACACCTTC.

The rearrangement joins TRBV5-1 to TRBJ1-2, with D perhaps TRBD1 (5 bases). The V gene's germline CDR1 is SGHRS and CDR2 YFSETQ. The CDR3 extends over 15 amino acids. V was trimmed by 3 bases and J by 2 bases, leaving 14 bases between them. CDR3: CASSSAGQGNYGYTF. In nucleotides, the CDR3 is TGCGCCAGCAGCTCCGCGGGGCAGGGCAACTATGGCTACACCTTC. Combining the CDR3 with reference TRBV5-1 and TRBJ1-2 gives the whole variable domain KAGVTQTPRYLIKTRGQQVTLSCSPISGHRSVSWYQQTPGQGLQFLFEYFSETQRNKGNFPGRFSGRQFSNSRSEMNVSTLELGDSALYLCASSSAGQGNYGYTFGSGTRLTVV.

V is TRBV6-1 and J is TRBJ2-7; possibly TRBD2 for D (5 bases). Trimming removed 4 bases at V and 0 bases at J, with 10 bases between. The CDR3 extends over 14 amino acids. CDR1 is MNHNS, CDR2 SASEGT, per germline. The chain's CDR3 is CASSGGPSSYEQYF. The CDR3 region has the DNA TGTGCCAGCAGTGGAGGGCCGAGCTCCTACGAGCAGTACTTC.

This clone has just a few counts. The V gene is TRBV5-1, the J gene TRBJ2-7; 10 nucleotides agree with TRBD1. This CDR3 has 14 residues. V was pared by 6 bases and J by 5 bases, with 8 bases of the junction left unmatched. The V gene's germline CDR1 is SGHRS and CDR2 YFSETQ. CDR3 nucleotides: TGCGCCAGCAACCGCGGACAGGGGGGCAACGAGCAGTACTTC. This encodes CASNRGQGGNEQYF.

In this sample, this clone turned up a few times. The same CDR3 is also encoded by other DNA sequences in this sample. The chain recombines TRBV6-1 with TRBJ1-3; 7 bases align to TRBD1. This CDR3 has 13 amino acids. The germline gives CDR1 MNHNS, CDR2 SASEGT. J lost 7 bases, V lost 4 bases, and 4 bases had no gene match. The DNA for the CDR3 is TGTGCCAGCAGTGGAGCGGGACAGAACACCATATATTTT. Its translation is CASSGAGQNTIYF.

The chain has TRBV2 and TRBJ2-7, with D hard to call. The CDR3 runs to 14 residues. Germline V CDR1 and CDR2: SNHLY, FYNNEI. With 6 bases removed from V and 0 bases from J, the gap between germline ends came to 12 bases. The CDR3 protein is CASRRLASSYEQYF. The CDR3 coding sequence is TGTGCCAGCAGACGACTGGCTAGCTCCTACGAGCAGTACTTC. The variable domain in full, completed from reference TRBV2 and TRBJ2-7, reads EPEVTQTPSHQVTQMGQEVILRCVPISNHLYFYWYRQILGQKVEFLVSFYNNEISEKSEIFDDQFSVERPDGSNFTLKIRSTKLEDSAMYFCASRRLASSYEQYFGPGTRLTVT.

The chain has TRBV30 and TRBJ2-7; TRBD1 aligns across 9 bases. Trimming took 0 bases from V and 7 from J; bases not matched to a gene: 4. Germline-derived CDR1 and CDR2 are GTSNPN and SVGIG (reference sequence). CDR3 size: 13 residues. This CDR3 reads CAWSVRGQGEQYF. The CDR3 DNA follows: TGTGCCTGGAGTGTGAGGGGACAGGGAGAGCAGTACTTC. Looking up the rest from reference TRBV30 and TRBJ2-7 gives the full variable domain: SQTIHQWPATLVQPVGSPLSLECTVEGTSNPNLYWYRQAAGRGLQLLFYSVGIGQISSEVPQNLSASRPQDRQFILSSKKLLLSDSGFYLCAWSVRGQGEQYFGPGTRLTVT.

The V call is TRBV7-9, the J call TRBJ2-1; 7 bases match TRBD1. This CDR3 has 15 amino acids. After removal of 3 bases from V and 4 bases from J, the junction contained 6 bases not matched to a gene. Germline V CDR1 and CDR2: SEHNR, FQNEAQ (reference sequence). The CDR3 DNA sequence: TGTGCCAGCAGCTTCGGGACAGAGAGTTACAATGAGCAGTTCTTC. It is translated as CASSFGTESYNEQFF.

V is TRBV19 and J is TRBJ2-7; D is uncertain. Per germline, CDR1 LNHDA and CDR2 SQIVND (reference sequence). The ends were cut back, 4 bases at V and 2 bases at J, with 12 bases in the middle. The CDR3 totals 14 residues. DNA for the CDR3: TGTGCCAGTAGTAGCGGATCTCACCCCTACGAGCAGTACTTC. Translation gives CASSSGSHPYEQYF.

CDR3 in amino acids: CSALGQGGYNEQFF. For the CDR3, the DNA is TGCAGCGCCCTCGGACAGGGGGGCTACAATGAGCAGTTCTTC. J is TRBJ2-1 and V is TRBV29-1, with 10 bases identical to TRBD1. Germline trimming cut 7 bases from V and 3 bases from J; bases unmatched to any gene: 6. Per the germline V gene, CDR1 is SQVTM and CDR2 is ANQGSEA. The CDR3 spans 14 residues.

Concerning this clone: Sequence at one end of the junction differs from germline and may be a read error. This chain uses TRBV7-3 with TRBJ1-1; possible D gene TRBD1, 5 bases. Germline-derived CDR1 and CDR2 are SGHTA and FQGTGA. CDR3 length: 11 amino acids. The CDR3 here is CASSLGLTLSF. The CDR3 DNA is TGTGCCAGCAGCTTGGGGCTCACCTTATCTTTT. The whole variable domain, filled in from reference TRBV7-3 and TRBJ1-1, reads GAGVSQTPSNKVTEKGKYVELRCDPISGHTALYWYRQSLGQGPEFLIYFQGTGAADDSGLPNDRFFAVRPEGSVSTLKIQRTERGDSAVYLCASSLGLTLSFGQGTRLTVV.

Note on this clone: Other DNA variants within this sample encode the same CDR3. The chain joins TRBV9 to TRBJ2-7, with 13 bases that match TRBD2. The junction had 2 bases not matched to a gene; V was cut back by 2 bases and J by 3 bases. The CDR3 loop spans 15 amino acids. Germline CDR1 is SGDLS and CDR2 is YYNGEE. In nucleotides, the CDR3 is TGTGCCAGCAGCGTCGGACTAGCGGGAGACTACGAGCAGTACTTC. This codes for CASSVGLAGDYEQYF. The full variable domain, with the rest looked up from reference TRBV9 and TRBJ2-7, is DSGVTQTPKHLITATGQRVTLRCSPRSGDLSVYWYQQSLDQGLQFLIQYYNGEERAKGNILERFSAQQFPDLHSELNLSSLELGDSALYFCASSVGLAGDYEQYFGPGTRLTVT.

The gene calls are TRBV5-8 and TRBJ2-7, with D unclear. Germline lookup yields CDR1 SGHTS and CDR2 YDEGEE. The CDR3 extends over 11 amino acids. Between the trimmed V and J ends, which lost 4 bases and 7 bases, there was a span of 9 bases. DNA for the CDR3: TGTGCCAGCAGCCGCTTGAGGGAGCAGTACTTC. It translates to CASSRLREQYF.

J is TRBJ2-5 and V is TRBV6-5; TRBD1 matches 9 bases. This CDR3 contains 15 residues. CDR1 is MNHEY and CDR2 is SVGAGI in the germline V gene. The junction had 6 bases not matched to a gene; V was cut back by 5 bases and J by 2 bases. In DNA, the CDR3 is TGTGCCAGCAGTCGGACAGGGGATGATCAAGAGACCCAGTACTTC. Protein product: CASSRTGDDQETQYF.

The rearrangement links TRBV28 to TRBJ1-1; weak D call: TRBD1 (5 bases). CDR1 and CDR2 from the germline V gene are MDHEN and SYDVKM. There are 15 residues in the CDR3. The V end lost 8 bases, the J end lost 1 base, and 17 bases lay between the germline ends. This CDR3 is CASSSQGEENTEAFF. For the CDR3, the DNA is TGTGCCAGCTCTTCCCAGGGCGAAGAGAACACTGAAGCTTTCTTT.

This clone has only one observation. The rearrangement uses TRBV19 and TRBJ1-4, with D unresolved. CDR1 and CDR2 (germline): LNHDA, SQIVND (reference sequence). V lost 8 bases to trimming and J lost 0 bases, with 7 bases between them. The CDR3 is 13 amino acids. CDR3 sequence: CASAESTNEKLFF. The CDR3 DNA sequence: TGTGCCAGTGCGGAATCAACTAATGAAAAACTGTTTTTT.